This record looks at one T cell receptor (beta chain) sequence and its context. Its antigen is not identified. Time point of the sample: week 5, during vaccination. Each vaccine dose was 300 ug of mutant IDH1 20-mer peptide, with topical imiquimod. The germline V gene encodes CDR1 SQVTM and CDR2 ANQGSEA. CDR3 length: 11 residues. The V and J ends lost 5 bases and 4 bases respectively, with 6 bases between them. The assay was immunoSEQ multiplex PCR, and TCRdb's table has in-frame clones only and misses some. The sample lists tens of thousands of clones; roughly 80% were seen once. The data derive from a study of a mutant IDH1 vaccine in newly diagnosed glioma. Study-wide context: First vaccine doses came 4-6 weeks after radiotherapy alone, or with temozolomide cycles.

The rearrangement uses TRBV29-1 and TRBJ1-3; D call uncertain. The sample here was PBMCs, taken from a glioma patient whose treatment included an IDH1 peptide vaccine. This TCR was recovered from a woman under 30 with glioma. Some clones in this sample may be carry-over from other donors' samples. The chain's CDR3 is CSVMGGNTIYF. The CDR3 nucleotides read TGCAGCGTTATGGGGGGAAACACCATATATTTT.